These 26 T cell receptor beta chains were sequenced from one sample in a study of CD8+CD57+ T cells in acquired aplastic anemia. TCR beta VDJ and CDR3 profiling used genomic DNA as template. A single record per CDR3 protein comes from TCRdb applying MiXCR to the reads. This table holds about 200,000 distinct CDR3 sequences, almost 50% found once. CD8+CD57+ cell expansion had been shown by flow cytometry in patients chosen for sequencing. The specimen was sorted CD4+, CD8+, or CD8+CD57+ T cells (not recorded which) from PBMCs. The receptors here all came from a human donor with aplastic anemia.

CDR3 DNA sequence: TGTGCCAGCAGTTCGAACAGGGGTTCGGATACGCAGTATTTT. Its protein is CASSSNRGSDTQYF. This chain uses TRBV3-1 with TRBJ2-3, with 7 nucleotides matching TRBD1. J lost 6 bases, V lost 6 bases, and 9 bases had no gene match. The CDR3 totals 14 residues. Looked up from germline, CDR1 is LGHDT and CDR2 is YNNKEL (reference sequence).

The V and J genes are TRBV10-3 and TRBJ2-2; D is ambiguous. Trimming shortened V by 0 bases and J by 6 bases, and 5 bases separated the two germline ends. The CDR3 covers 13 residues. In germline, CDR1 is ENHRY, CDR2 SYGVKD. CDR3 nucleotides: TGTGCCATCAGTGAGTCTCGGTCCGGGGAGCTGTTTTTT. This sequence encodes CAISESRSGELFF.

There are many counts of this clonotype. This chain links TRBV12-3 or TRBV12-4 with TRBJ1-1; D remains ambiguous. Trimming shortened V by 5 bases and J by 1 base, and 11 bases separated the two germline ends. This CDR3 has 14 residues. CDR3 nucleotides: TGTGCCAGCAGTGCGCCGACGGAGAACACTGAAGCTTTCTTT. Its translation is CASSAPTENTEAFF.

This chain connects TRBV25-1 to TRBJ1-2; a possible D gene is TRBD1 (6 bases). The CDR3 consists of 16 residues. Germline V gene data show CDR1 as MGHDK and CDR2 as SYGVNS. The ends were cut back, 4 bases at V and 1 base at J, with 16 bases in the middle. CDR3: CASSASGTFINYGYTF. The CDR3 coding sequence is TGTGCCAGCAGTGCCTCCGGGACATTCATTAACTATGGCTACACCTTC.

V usage is TRBV15 and J usage is TRBJ1-5; D is ambiguous. This CDR3 comprises 13 residues. V lost 0 bases, J lost 5 bases, and 5 bases lay in between. Germline values: CDR1 LNHNV, CDR2 YYDKDF (reference sequence). The DNA for the CDR3 is TGTGCCACCAGCAGAGATCCGGATCAGCCCCAGCATTTT. Translation: CATSRDPDQPQHF.

This chain connects TRBV25-1 to TRBJ2-1; weak D call: TRBD2 (5 bases). CDR1 is MGHDK and CDR2 is SYGVNS in the germline V gene. V was clipped by 5 bases and J by 10 bases, with 9 bases between them. The CDR3 spans 11 residues. CDR3 loop: CASSSRGEQFF. The CDR3 DNA reads TGTGCCAGCAGTAGCCGGGGAGAGCAGTTCTTC.

This clonotype was seen repeatedly, ten times or more. Relative to the germline gene, one junction end is altered; a read error may explain this. V gene TRBV5-4 combines with J gene TRBJ1-2, with D perhaps TRBD1 (5 bases). The germline V gene has CDR1 SGHNT and CDR2 YYREEE (reference sequence). CDR3 length equals 14 residues. The DNA for the CDR3 is TGCGCCAGCAGCTTTGGAGGGGACAACTATGGCTACACCTTC. This gives the protein CASSFGGDNYGYTF.

As to this clonotype: Being one base from a much bigger clone, this may be a read error. V gene TRBV5-1 combines with J gene TRBJ1-1, with a possible D match to TRBD1 (5 bases). The germline V gene has CDR1 SGHRS and CDR2 YFSETQ. There are 14 residues in the CDR3. V gave up 6 bases and J gave up 1 base, with 13 bases separating them. CDR3 sequence reads: CASNSGAGNTEAFF. The CDR3 DNA is TGCGCCAGCAACTCCGGGGCAGGGAACACTGAAGCTTTCTTT.

This clonotype was counted many times. The V call is TRBV19, the J call TRBJ1-1; 9 positions match TRBD1. The germline V gene has CDR1 LNHDA and CDR2 SQIVND (reference sequence). V was clipped by 7 bases and J by 8 bases; unmatched bases: 17. This CDR3 has 16 amino acids. The CDR3 region is CASKPYDQDRGKEAFF. For the CDR3, the DNA is TGTGCCAGTAAACCGTACGACCAAGACAGGGGGAAGGAAGCTTTCTTT.

This clonotype was counted at least ten times. J is TRBJ2-3 and V is TRBV20-1; 8 nucleotides agree with TRBD2. Germline trimming cut 0 bases from V and 3 bases from J; bases unmatched to any gene: 11. The CDR3 runs 17 residues. Germline V lookup: CDR1 DFQATT, CDR2 SNEGSKA (reference sequence). The CDR3 region has the DNA TGCAGTGCTAGAGATGGAGGGCGGGGGGTGACTACAGATACGCAGTATTTT. Translating it yields CSARDGGRGVTTDTQYF.

Comment on this clonotype: The junction and the germline gene differ at one end; a read error may be behind it. V gene TRBV10-3 combines with J gene TRBJ1-5, with D maybe TRBD1 (5 bases). The CDR3 has 14 residues. Germline lookup yields CDR1 ENHRY and CDR2 SYGVKD. The CDR3 bases are TGCGCCATGAACCGGGGGGGTCCCAATCGGCCCCAGCATTTT. Its protein is CAMNRGGPNRPQHF.

The table lists this clonotype with a few counts. The chain couples TRBV6-1 to TRBJ2-3, with a tentative D call TRBD2 (5 bases). Between the trimmed V and J ends, which lost 4 bases and 3 bases, there was a span of 14 bases. The CDR3 runs 15 residues. The germline CDR1 and CDR2 sequences are MNHNS and SASEGT. CDR3 region: CASSGRRGWTDTQYF. CDR3 sequence (DNA): TGTGCCAGCAGTGGGCGGAGAGGGTGGACAGATACGCAGTATTTT.

V is TRBV7-9 and J is TRBJ1-1, with 7 bases aligning to TRBD1. The V gene end was trimmed by 5 bases and the J gene end by 4 bases; junction bases not matched to a gene: 7. This CDR3 has 14 amino acids. Germline CDR1 reads SEHNR; CDR2 reads FQNEAQ (reference sequence). The CDR3 nucleotides are TGTGCCAGCAGCCACAAAACAGGGGCCACTGAAGCTTTCTTT. Translated, it gives CASSHKTGATEAFF.

The chain links TRBV7-9 to TRBJ1-6; weak D call: TRBD1 (6 bases). Looked up from germline, CDR1 is SEHNR and CDR2 is FQNEAQ (reference sequence). V was cut by 2 bases and J by 10 bases, with 15 bases left in between. The CDR3 covers 15 residues. In DNA, the CDR3 is TGTGCCAGCAGCTTACTAACAGGGACGGTCTCACCCCTCCACTTT. This encodes CASSLLTGTVSPLHF.

The chain uses TRBV7-3 and TRBJ1-4, with a tentative D call TRBD1 (6 bases). Trimming took off 5 bases at V and 1 base at J, with 11 bases between the two ends. The CDR3 totals 15 residues. The germline CDR1 and CDR2 sequences are SGHTA and FQGTGA. CDR3 coding DNA: TGTGCCAGCAGCCCAAGCAGGGGAACTAATGAAAAACTGTTTTTT. It encodes CASSPSRGTNEKLFF.

This clonotype was recorded many times. The V and J genes are TRBV2 and TRBJ2-7; D perhaps matches TRBD1 (5 bases). V lost 4 bases, J lost 2 bases, and 9 bases lay in between. This CDR3 spans 13 amino acids. Looked up from germline, CDR1 is SNHLY and CDR2 is FYNNEI. CDR3 protein: CASSVDITYEQYF. The CDR3 nucleotides are TGTGCCAGCAGTGTGGACATCACCTACGAGCAGTACTTC.

The chain is built from TRBV5-1 and TRBJ2-7; D uncertain. The germline V gene has CDR1 SGHRS and CDR2 YFSETQ. The CDR3 spans 12 residues. The V gene lost 0 bases and the J gene lost 4 bases, with 5 bases spanning the gap. The CDR3 sequence is CASSLDGYEQYV. The CDR3, as DNA: TGCGCCAGCAGCTTGGACGGGTACGAGCAGTACGTC.

In the case of this clonotype: This could be a read error, since a much larger clone is one nucleotide away. This chain connects TRBV10-3 to TRBJ2-7; D is possibly TRBD2 (7 bases). Germline CDR1 is ENHRY and CDR2 is SYGVKD. The V end was cut by 5 bases, the J end by 7 bases, with 18 bases between. The CDR3 has 14 residues. The CDR3 nucleotides are TGTGCCATCAGTTCACCTCGGGGGGCGCTGGAGCAGTACTTC. Translating it yields CAISSPRGALEQYF.

The V gene is TRBV2, the J gene TRBJ2-7; D is unclear. V lost 7 bases to trimming and J lost 4 bases, with 20 bases between them. This CDR3 comprises 15 residues. The germline V gene encodes CDR1 SNHLY and CDR2 FYNNEI. This CDR3 reads CASKPMVTRAYEQYF. As DNA, the CDR3 is TGTGCCAGCAAACCGATGGTCACCCGCGCATACGAGCAGTACTTC. Combining the CDR3 with reference TRBV2 and TRBJ2-7 gives the whole variable domain EPEVTQTPSHQVTQMGQEVILRCVPISNHLYFYWYRQILGQKVEFLVSFYNNEISEKSEIFDDQFSVERPDGSNFTLKIRSTKLEDSAMYFCASKPMVTRAYEQYFGPGTRLTVT.

This clonotype was detected ten times or more. J is TRBJ1-2 and V is TRBV12-3 or TRBV12-4; a possible D gene is TRBD1 (5 bases). V was pared by 6 bases and J by 8 bases, with 13 bases between. CDR3 size: 12 residues. This CDR3 reads CASSSGRSGYTF. DNA for the CDR3: TGTGCCAGCAGCTCAGGGAGATCCGGCTACACCTTC.

The chain is built from TRBV2 and TRBJ1-5; perhaps TRBD1 as D (6 bases). This CDR3 has 13 residues. With 8 bases removed from V and 2 bases from J, the gap between germline ends came to 10 bases. Germline-derived CDR1 and CDR2 are SNHLY and FYNNEI. CDR3 DNA: TGTGCCAGCCTACAGGGACGCAATCAGCCCCAGCATTTT. Amino acids: CASLQGRNQPQHF.

This clonotype was counted many times. This chain joins TRBV19 and TRBJ1-1; no clear D gene. The CDR3 consists of 12 residues. V was pared by 9 bases and J by 2 bases, with 10 bases between. Germline CDR1 is LNHDA and CDR2 is SQIVND (reference sequence). The CDR3 spells CASSYPNTEAFF. CDR3 coding DNA: TGTGCCAGCAGCTACCCCAACACTGAAGCTTTCTTT.

This clonotype turned up a few times. The chain couples TRBV4-1 to TRBJ2-3; the match to TRBD2 covers 8 bases. Trimming removed 5 bases from V and 4 bases from J; junction bases left unmatched: 14. The CDR3 has 17 residues. Germline loops: CDR1 MGHRA, CDR2 YSYEKL. Written as DNA, the CDR3 is TGCGCCAGCAGCTCCTCGGGGGGGGGGCTTTCCTCAGATACGCAGTATTTT. Translation gives CASSSSGGGLSSDTQYF.

Many counts were recorded for this clonotype. This chain connects TRBV12-3 or TRBV12-4 to TRBJ1-4, with D tentatively TRBD1 (5 bases). Trimming removed 2 bases at V and 10 bases at J, with 23 bases between. The CDR3 consists of 17 residues. CDR3 coding DNA: TGTGCCAGCAGTTTACAAGACACCGAGGGGTTCATAGGAAAACTGTTTTTT. It translates to CASSLQDTEGFIGKLFF.

This clonotype was observed many times. The rearrangement links TRBV5-1 to TRBJ2-1; 9 bases agree with TRBD1. The germline V gene encodes CDR1 SGHRS and CDR2 YFSETQ. V gave up 0 bases and J gave up 6 bases; unmatched junction bases: 4. The length of the CDR3 is 15 residues. In DNA, the CDR3 is TGCGCCAGCAGCTTGGACAGGGGGCAGGGCAATGAGCAGTTCTTC. Translating it yields CASSLDRGQGNEQFF.

Worth noting for this clonotype: A clone one base away is much larger, so this may be a read error. The conserved closing phenylalanine or tryptophan is absent in this CDR3, likely reflecting a read error. The V and J genes are TRBV30 and TRBJ2-5; D is possibly TRBD1 (5 bases). Trimming took off 0 bases at V and 7 bases at J, with 6 bases between the two ends. The CDR3 has 11 amino acids. CDR1 is GTSNPN, CDR2 SVGIG, per germline (reference sequence). CDR3 loop: CAWSVGRTQYL. The CDR3, as DNA: TGTGCCTGGAGTGTGGGGCGGACCCAGTACCTC.